A single sample gave rise to the 20 T cell receptor beta chains below, sequenced in a study of CD8+ T cells in alopecia areata. After isolation, RNA underwent reverse transcription to generate cDNA as the sequencing template. The assay was immunoSEQ multiplex PCR, and TCRdb's table has in-frame clones only and misses some. Altogether 190,000 or so clones are present, roughly 62% being singletons, with the ten largest covering 10% to 15%. The treatment is: oral pan-JAK inhibitor, 5-10 mg twice daily. The sequences come from CD8+ T cells sorted from blood, collected at week 24, from a patient treated with tofacitinib. The receptor set was obtained from a human donor with alopecia areata.

This clone has only one observation. The chain recombines TRBV10-3 with TRBJ2-2; 10 positions agree with TRBD2. In germline, CDR1 is ENHRY, CDR2 SYGVKD. The J segment lost 1 base and the V segment lost 3 bases, leaving 2 bases of the junction unmatched. The CDR3 length is 16 residues. The CDR3 DNA follows: TGTGCCATCAGTGAAACTAGCGGGGTGAACACCGGGGAGCTGTTTTTT. Protein: CAISETSGVNTGELFF.

J is TRBJ2-7 and V is TRBV15; 7 nucleotides line up with TRBD2. The CDR3 consists of 14 residues. The J segment lost 2 bases and the V segment lost 4 bases, leaving 5 bases of the junction unmatched. CDR1 and CDR2 (germline): LNHNV, YYDKDF (reference sequence). In DNA form, the CDR3 reads TGTGCCACCAGCACACAGCGGGGCACCTACGAGCAGTACTTC. Encoded protein: CATSTQRGTYEQYF.

Notes on this clone: The sample contains more than one DNA sequence encoding this CDR3. The chain is built from TRBV29-1 and TRBJ1-5, with unresolved D. The CDR3 has 12 residues. CDR1 SQVTM and CDR2 ANQGSEA come from the germline V gene. Deletions cut 3 bases from V and 4 bases from J, with 7 bases between. Here the CDR3 reads CSVEEGNQPQHF. DNA of the CDR3: TGCAGCGTTGAGGAAGGGAATCAGCCCCAGCATTTT.

This clone came up a few times. The chain carries TRBV6-5 and TRBJ2-7; 8 bases agree with TRBD1. With V trimmed by 6 bases and J by 3 bases, 10 bases remained unmatched. This CDR3 is 15 amino acids long. CDR1 and CDR2 (germline): MNHEY, SVGAGI. The CDR3 loop reads CASRCLMTGVYEQYF. CDR3 bases: TGTGCCAGCAGATGCCTAATGACAGGGGTCTACGAGCAGTACTTC.

Turning to this clone: Other DNA sequences from this sample encode an identical CDR3 as well. V gene TRBV5-1 combines with J gene TRBJ2-5, with D hard to call. V was cut by 0 bases and J by 3 bases, with 6 bases left in between. CDR1 and CDR2 (germline): SGHRS, YFSETQ. The length of the CDR3 is 13 residues. CDR3 DNA sequence: TGCGCCAGCAGCTTGGTAGGCGAAGAGACCCAGTACTTC. This codes for CASSLVGEETQYF.

The rearrangement links TRBV30 to TRBJ1-2; no reliable D call. The germline V gene has CDR1 GTSNPN and CDR2 SVGIG (reference sequence). Trimming shortened V by 4 bases and J by 8 bases, and 11 bases separated the two germline ends. CDR3 length equals 11 residues. The CDR3 coding sequence is TGTGCCTGGATGGGGATGGAAGGCTACACCTTC. Its protein product is CAWMGMEGYTF.

This clone appeared once. This chain links TRBV7-9 with TRBJ1-2; 8 bases map to TRBD1. CDR1 SEHNR and CDR2 FQNEAQ come from the germline V gene (reference sequence). The CDR3 runs 13 residues. Germline trimming cut 5 bases from V and 8 bases from J; bases unmatched to any gene: 7. The CDR3 sequence: CASSRQGTGGYTF. CDR3 DNA sequence: TGTGCCAGCAGCCGACAGGGGACCGGCGGCTACACCTTC.

The chain is built from TRBV5-1 and TRBJ1-6; 9 bases fit TRBD1. CDR3 length: 14 residues. Germline V gene data show CDR1 as SGHRS and CDR2 as YFSETQ. With 4 bases clipped from V and 13 bases from J, the junction kept 9 bases outside the gene matches. The CDR3 here is CASSITRDRDPLHF. The CDR3 region has the DNA TGCGCCAGCAGCATAACCCGGGACAGGGACCCCCTCCACTTT. Full variable domain (rest looked up from reference TRBV5-1 and TRBJ1-6): KAGVTQTPRYLIKTRGQQVTLSCSPISGHRSVSWYQQTPGQGLQFLFEYFSETQRNKGNFPGRFSGRQFSNSRSEMNVSTLELGDSALYLCASSITRDRDPLHFGNGTRLTVT.

V and J are TRBV4-1 and TRBJ2-5, with 10 bases aligning to TRBD1. Germline V gene data show CDR1 as MGHRA and CDR2 as YSYEKL. The ends lost 1 base at V and 1 base at J; junction bases unmatched: 6. The CDR3 covers 17 residues. DNA of the CDR3: TGCGCCAGCAGCCAAGGCGTGGGACAGGGGACCCAAGAGACCCAGTACTTC. Amino acids: CASSQGVGQGTQETQYF.

The chain employs TRBV9 and TRBJ2-7, with 9 positions matching TRBD1. The CDR3 is made up of 15 amino acids. Trimming took 2 bases from V and 0 from J; bases not matched to a gene: 3. Germline CDR1 and CDR2: SGDLS and YYNGEE. The CDR3 region is CASSVGQGPSYEQYF. The CDR3 bases are TGTGCCAGCAGCGTTGGACAGGGGCCCTCCTACGAGCAGTACTTC.

This clone was found a few times. The chain uses TRBV30 and TRBJ1-2, with D tentatively TRBD1 (6 bases). This CDR3 is 11 amino acids long. V lost 3 bases and J 7 bases, leaving 9 bases between the germline ends. Germline CDR1 is GTSNPN and CDR2 is SVGIG (reference sequence). The CDR3 DNA reads TGTGCCTGGAGCGCAGGGGTTGGCTACACCTTC. Translating it yields CAWSAGVGYTF.

The V and J genes are TRBV30 and TRBJ2-7; the D is unclear. CDR1 is GTSNPN, CDR2 SVGIG, per germline (reference sequence). Trimming removed 2 bases from V and 0 bases from J, with 11 bases in between. The CDR3 has 14 residues. The CDR3 protein is CAWSKGRSSYEQYF. CDR3 nucleotides: TGTGCCTGGAGTAAGGGTAGAAGCTCCTACGAGCAGTACTTC.

In DNA, the CDR3 is TGTGCCTGGAGTACCAGGGGGAACACTGAAGCTTTCTTT. It specifies CAWSTRGNTEAFF. This chain joins TRBV30 and TRBJ1-1; weak D call: TRBD1 (6 bases). CDR3 size: 13 residues. V was pared by 2 bases and J by 1 base, with 8 bases between. Germline V CDR1 and CDR2: GTSNPN, SVGIG (reference sequence).

V usage is TRBV2 and J usage is TRBJ1-5; D might be TRBD1 (5 bases). The germline V gene encodes CDR1 SNHLY and CDR2 FYNNEI. The CDR3 is made up of 12 amino acids. With 9 bases removed from V and 7 bases from J, the gap between germline ends came to 13 bases. In nucleotides, the CDR3 is TGTGCCAGTCGGCTGGGGGGGCAGCCCCAGCATTTT. This sequence encodes CASRLGGQPQHF.

The genes are TRBV2 and TRBJ2-7; TRBD2 might be the D (5 bases). Between the trimmed V and J ends, which lost 0 bases and 0 bases, there was a span of 12 bases. CDR1 SNHLY and CDR2 FYNNEI come from the germline V gene. The CDR3 runs to 16 residues. CDR3: CASSEAGRESSYEQYF. The CDR3 bases are TGTGCCAGCAGTGAAGCAGGAAGGGAGAGCTCCTACGAGCAGTACTTC.

This clone was counted a single time. This chain links TRBV11-1 with TRBJ2-5, with 10 positions matching TRBD2. Germline V gene sequence: CDR1 SGHAT, CDR2 FQDESV (reference sequence). CDR3 length: 17 residues. The V and J ends lost 2 bases and 5 bases, in that order; junction bases with no gene match: 11. This CDR3 reads CASSLSASGGALETQYF. CDR3 DNA sequence: TGTGCCAGCAGCTTATCTGCCAGCGGGGGGGCCCTGGAGACCCAGTACTTC.

V gene TRBV2 combines with J gene TRBJ1-2, with D possibly being TRBD1 (6 bases). The CDR3 consists of 13 residues. Deletions cut 7 bases from V and 8 bases from J, with 17 bases between. Germline assignment: CDR1 SNHLY and CDR2 FYNNEI. CDR3: CASTTGGGDGYTF. CDR3 DNA sequence: TGTGCCAGCACCACTGGGGGGGGCGACGGCTACACCTTC.

The rearrangement joins TRBV12-5 to TRBJ2-3, with D perhaps assigned TRBD1 or TRBD2 (5 bases each). Germline CDR1 LGHNT, CDR2 FRNRAP. With 1 base removed from V and 6 bases from J, the gap between germline ends came to 8 bases. This CDR3 is 13 amino acids long. The CDR3 region has the DNA TGTGCTAGTGGTTTGGGGGGGATGGATACGCAGTATTTT. Translated, it gives CASGLGGMDTQYF.

The chain couples TRBV13 to TRBJ1-2; D is unresolved. Germline values: CDR1 PRHDT, CDR2 FYEKMQ (reference sequence). Trimming removed 4 bases at V and 4 bases at J, with 16 bases between. The CDR3 totals 15 residues. The CDR3 reads CASSSYVDVRYGYTF. In DNA, the CDR3 is TGTGCCAGCAGCTCCTACGTGGATGTCCGCTATGGCTACACCTTC.

V is TRBV23-1 and J is TRBJ1-2, with 8 bases matching TRBD1. TRBV23-1 is sorted into the ORF group, with uncertain function. J was trimmed by 6 bases and V by 2 bases; bases with no gene match: 5. This CDR3 has 14 residues. DNA of the CDR3: TGCGCCAGCAGTCAAGACGGACAGGGAGATGGCTACACCTTC. Amino acid sequence: CASSQDGQGDGYTF.